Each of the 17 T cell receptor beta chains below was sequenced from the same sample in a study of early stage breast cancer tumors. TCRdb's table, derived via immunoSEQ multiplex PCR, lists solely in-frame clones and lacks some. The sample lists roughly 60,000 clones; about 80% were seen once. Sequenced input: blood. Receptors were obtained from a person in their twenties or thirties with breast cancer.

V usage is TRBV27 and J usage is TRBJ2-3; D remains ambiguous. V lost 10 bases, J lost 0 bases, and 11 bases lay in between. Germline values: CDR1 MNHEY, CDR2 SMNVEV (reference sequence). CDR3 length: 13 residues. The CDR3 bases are TGTGCCACCGGTAGGGCTAGCACAGATACGCAGTATTTT. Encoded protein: CATGRASTDTQYF.

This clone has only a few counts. CDR3 coding DNA: TGTGCCAGCAGCTTAGCGCTCTCAGGGGGTGAAAAACTGTTTTTT. The encoded protein is CASSLALSGGEKLFF. The V call is TRBV7-8, the J call TRBJ1-4, with 7 bases fitting TRBD1. J was trimmed by 7 bases and V by 0 bases; bases with no gene match: 5. Germline V gives CDR1 SGHVS, CDR2 FQNEAQ. The CDR3 runs to 15 residues.

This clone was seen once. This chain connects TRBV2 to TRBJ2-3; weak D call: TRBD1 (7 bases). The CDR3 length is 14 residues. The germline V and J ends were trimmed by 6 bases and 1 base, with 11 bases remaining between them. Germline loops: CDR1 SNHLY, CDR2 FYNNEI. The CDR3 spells CASRSRGGTDTQYF. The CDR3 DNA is TGTGCCAGCAGATCCAGGGGGGGCACAGATACGCAGTATTTT.

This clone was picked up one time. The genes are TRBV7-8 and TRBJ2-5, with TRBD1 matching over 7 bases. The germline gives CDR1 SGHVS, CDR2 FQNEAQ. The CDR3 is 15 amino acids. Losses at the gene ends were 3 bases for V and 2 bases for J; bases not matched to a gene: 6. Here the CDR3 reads CASSFFRDRQETQYF. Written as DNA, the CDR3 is TGTGCCAGCAGCTTCTTCCGGGACAGACAAGAGACCCAGTACTTC. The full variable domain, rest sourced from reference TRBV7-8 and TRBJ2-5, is GAGVSQSPRYKVAKRGQDVALRCDPISGHVSLFWYQQALGQGPEFLTYFQNEAQLDKSGLPSDRFFAERPEGSVSTLKIQRTQQEDSAVYLCASSFFRDRQETQYFGPGTRLLVL.

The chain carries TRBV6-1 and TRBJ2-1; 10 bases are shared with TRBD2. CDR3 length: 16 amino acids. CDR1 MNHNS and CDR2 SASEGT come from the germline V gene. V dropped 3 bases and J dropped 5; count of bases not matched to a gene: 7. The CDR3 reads CASSDSGRAGDNEQFF. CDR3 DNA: TGTGCCAGCAGTGACAGCGGGAGGGCCGGGGACAATGAGCAGTTCTTC.

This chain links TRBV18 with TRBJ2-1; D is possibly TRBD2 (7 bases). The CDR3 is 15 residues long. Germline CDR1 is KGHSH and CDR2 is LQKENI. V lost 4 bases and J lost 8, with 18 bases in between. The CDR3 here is CASSQQGGAGDEQFF. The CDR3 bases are TGTGCCAGCTCACAACAGGGAGGCGCGGGAGATGAGCAGTTCTTC.

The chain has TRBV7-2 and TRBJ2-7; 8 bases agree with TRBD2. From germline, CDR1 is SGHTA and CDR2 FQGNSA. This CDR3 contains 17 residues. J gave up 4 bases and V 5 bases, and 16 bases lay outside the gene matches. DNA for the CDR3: TGTGCCAGCAGCCCCCCCCCGTCGAGCGGGAGATTGTACGAGCAGTACTTC. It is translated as CASSPPPSSGRLYEQYF.

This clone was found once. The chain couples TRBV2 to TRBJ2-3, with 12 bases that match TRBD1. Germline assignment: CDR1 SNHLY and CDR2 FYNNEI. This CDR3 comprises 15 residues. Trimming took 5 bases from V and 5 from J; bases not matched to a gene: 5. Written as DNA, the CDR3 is TGTGCCAGCAGTTCGGGACAGGGGGCCTTAGATACGCAGTATTTT. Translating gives CASSSGQGALDTQYF.

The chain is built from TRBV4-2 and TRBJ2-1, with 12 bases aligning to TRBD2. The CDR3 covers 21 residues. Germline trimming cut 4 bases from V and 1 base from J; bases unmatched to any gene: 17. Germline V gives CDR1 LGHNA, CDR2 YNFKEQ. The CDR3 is CASSPTGASTSGSRSYNEQFF. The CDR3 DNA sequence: TGTGCCAGCAGCCCCACGGGGGCCTCGACTAGCGGGAGTCGGTCCTACAATGAGCAGTTCTTC.

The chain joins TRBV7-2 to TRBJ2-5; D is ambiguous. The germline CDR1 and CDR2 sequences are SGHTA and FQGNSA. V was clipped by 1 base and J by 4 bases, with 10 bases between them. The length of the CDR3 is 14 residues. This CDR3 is CASSLGVVGETQYF. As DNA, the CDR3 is TGTGCCAGCAGCTTAGGGGTGGTGGGAGAGACCCAGTACTTC.

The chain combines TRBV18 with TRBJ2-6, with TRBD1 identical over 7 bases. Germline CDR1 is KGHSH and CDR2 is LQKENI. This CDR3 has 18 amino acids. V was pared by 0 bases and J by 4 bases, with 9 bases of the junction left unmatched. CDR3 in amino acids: CASSPPKGQFVGANVLTF. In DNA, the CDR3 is TGTGCCAGCTCACCACCTAAGGGACAGTTCGTCGGGGCCAACGTCCTGACTTTC.

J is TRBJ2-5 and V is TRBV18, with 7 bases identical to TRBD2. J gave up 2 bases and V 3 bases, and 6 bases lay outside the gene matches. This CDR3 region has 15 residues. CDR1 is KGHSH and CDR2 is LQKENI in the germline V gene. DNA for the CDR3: TGTGCCAGCTCACCTTCTAGCGGAGGGCAAGAGACCCAGTACTTC. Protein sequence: CASSPSSGGQETQYF.

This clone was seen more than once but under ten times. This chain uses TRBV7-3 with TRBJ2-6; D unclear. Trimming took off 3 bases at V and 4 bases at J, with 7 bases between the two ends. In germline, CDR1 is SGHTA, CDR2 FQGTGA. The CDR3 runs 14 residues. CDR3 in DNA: TGTGCCAGCAGCTTCCAATCCGGGGCCAACGTCCTGACTTTC. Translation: CASSFQSGANVLTF.

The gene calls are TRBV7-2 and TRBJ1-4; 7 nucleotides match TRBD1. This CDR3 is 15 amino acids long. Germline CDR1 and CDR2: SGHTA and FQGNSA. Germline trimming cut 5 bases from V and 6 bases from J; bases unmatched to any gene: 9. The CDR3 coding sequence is TGTGCCAGCAGCGCTTACAGGGGAGCTTATGAAAAACTGTTTTTT. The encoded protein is CASSAYRGAYEKLFF.

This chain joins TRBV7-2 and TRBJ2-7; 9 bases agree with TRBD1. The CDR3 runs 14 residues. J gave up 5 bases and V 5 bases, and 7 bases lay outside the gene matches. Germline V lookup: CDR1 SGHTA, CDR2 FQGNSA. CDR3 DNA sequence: TGTGCCAGCAGCCCAGACAGGGGGATAGACGAGCAGTACTTC. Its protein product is CASSPDRGIDEQYF.

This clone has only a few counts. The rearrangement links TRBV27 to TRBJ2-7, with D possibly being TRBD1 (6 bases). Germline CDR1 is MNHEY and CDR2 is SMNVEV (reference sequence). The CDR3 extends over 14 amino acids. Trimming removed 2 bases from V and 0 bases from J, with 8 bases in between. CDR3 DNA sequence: TGTGCCAGCAGTTTAGACAGGTTCTCCTACGAGCAGTACTTC. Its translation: CASSLDRFSYEQYF.

The CDR3 region is CASTLGQTSPLHF. The CDR3, as DNA: TGTGCCTCGACCCTAGGACAGACCTCACCCCTCCACTTT. The gene calls are TRBV30 and TRBJ1-6; D is possibly TRBD1 (6 bases). Trimming took 7 bases from V and 10 from J, leaving 17 bases between them. The V gene's germline CDR1 is GTSNPN and CDR2 SVGIG (reference sequence). The CDR3 runs 13 residues.